These T cell receptor beta chains were read from a single sample in a study of HIV-infected children after antiretroviral therapy interruption. TCRdb processed the 3' RACE reads anew with MiXCR; each CDR3 protein has one entry. The sample contains approximately 96,000 distinct CDR3 sequences, 6% to 8.5% of which appear only once. The sequences come from CD45RA+ CD4+ T cells from PBMCs, pooled from several time points, collected from a donor given antiretroviral therapy, either interrupted or continuous. These receptors were obtained from a pool of human donors with HIV. Each CDR3 is given with its conserved first and last residue. Rows may omit the clone size; those that give it use once, few, many or a size class.

size	V	J	CDR3
many	TRBV7-8	TRBJ2-1	CASWGGENYNEQFF
many	TRBV15	TRBJ2-3	CATSRLAGEADTQYF
many	TRBV29-1	TRBJ1-1	CSVVERQGHPEAFF
few	TRBV2	TRBJ2-2	CASSTNTLAGTNTGELFF
many	TRBV11-2	TRBJ1-4	CASSPSIGNVRSKLFF
many	TRBV29-1	TRBJ2-5	CSVEVGKGLKTQYF
many	TRBV20-1	TRBJ2-5	CSARDTDQETQYF
many	TRBV5-4	TRBJ2-7	CASSLMFGRHEQYF
few	TRBV20-1	TRBJ2-3	CSARDQGTDTQYF
many	TRBV15	TRBJ1-4	CATSRDGANEKLFF
many	TRBV7-2	TRBJ2-5	CASSLAGTGRRETQYF
.	TRBV2	TRBJ1-5	CASSPGLVRNQPQHF
many	TRBV28	TRBJ2-7	CASSQAFYEQYF
many	TRBV27	TRBJ1-6	CASSRQGGVPLHNSPLHF
.	TRBV15	TRBJ1-2	CATSPKRSRKSF
many	TRBV10-3	TRBJ2-7	CAISEPTPGQGAWEQYF
many	TRBV4-1	TRBJ1-1	CASSQEDGNTEAFF
many	TRBV6-6	TRBJ2-5	CASSSGDSVETQYF
many	TRBV7-8	TRBJ2-5	CASSPGTGVQDTQYF
many	TRBV5-1	TRBJ2-1	CASSLALGGALGNEQFF
many	TRBV6-1	TRBJ2-3	CASSVVADTQYF
few	TRBV28	TRBJ1-5	CAISASDQPQHF
.	TRBV7-3	TRBJ2-6	CASSLKGGGANVLTF
many	TRBV10-3	TRBJ2-2	CAITGQFNTGELFF
medium-sized	TRBV7-3	TRBJ1-1	CASSSGTANTEAFF
many	TRBV28	TRBJ2-5	CASSPTGEETQYF
few	TRBV5-1	TRBJ2-1	CASSLGLAGSSYNEQFF
many	TRBV29-1	TRBJ2-7	CSVVSRATYEQYF
few	TRBV6-6	TRBJ2-2	CASIKGSAGELFF
many	TRBV7-3	TRBJ2-7	CASSPFSGGVNYEQYF
few	TRBV3-1	TRBJ2-7	CASSQGPPHVWKDGFYEQYF
many	TRBV29-1	TRBJ1-1	CSHWNPGGTEAFF
many	TRBV19	TRBJ2-1	CASRKDGQGAYNEQFF
.	TRBV12-3/TRBV12-4	TRBJ2-3	CASNSRTGPVTDTQYF
many	TRBV18	TRBJ1-2	CASSPPGQIYGYTF
many	TRBV20-1	TRBJ2-3	CSARDLVLVAGRSTDTQYF
many	TRBV3-1	TRBJ2-5	CASSQMLETQYF
many	TRBV7-2	TRBJ2-1	CASSPRERGGLEQFF
many	TRBV7-9	TRBJ2-4	CASSLEGTAKNIQYF
few	TRBV12-3/TRBV12-4	TRBJ2-7	CASSLQGAKLVHEQYF
many	TRBV23-1	TRBJ1-1	CASSQSEAGTPNTEAFF
many	TRBV18	TRBJ1-1	CASTTGTGPNTEAFF
many	TRBV20-1	TRBJ1-1	CSATRQGTEAFF
many	TRBV11-2	TRBJ2-3	CASSFGISGGASTDTQYF
many	TRBV6-6	TRBJ2-2	CASSYGRTWNTGELFF
many	TRBV30	TRBJ1-1	CAWSVQRTSGGGTEAFF
many	TRBV24-1	TRBJ2-3	CATSDTLLTGVDTQYF
.	TRBV18	TRBJ1-5	CASSPGAGNQPQHF
few	TRBV3-1	TRBJ1-3	CASSHANRAGSGNTIYF
many	TRBV29-1	TRBJ1-2	CSVVIRRNWDGYTF
few	TRBV29-1	TRBJ2-1	CSVEDLKYNEQFF
.	TRBV6-1	TRBJ2-7	CASSEAQESYEQYF
many	TRBV5-1	TRBJ2-7	CASSLAGQGYEQYF